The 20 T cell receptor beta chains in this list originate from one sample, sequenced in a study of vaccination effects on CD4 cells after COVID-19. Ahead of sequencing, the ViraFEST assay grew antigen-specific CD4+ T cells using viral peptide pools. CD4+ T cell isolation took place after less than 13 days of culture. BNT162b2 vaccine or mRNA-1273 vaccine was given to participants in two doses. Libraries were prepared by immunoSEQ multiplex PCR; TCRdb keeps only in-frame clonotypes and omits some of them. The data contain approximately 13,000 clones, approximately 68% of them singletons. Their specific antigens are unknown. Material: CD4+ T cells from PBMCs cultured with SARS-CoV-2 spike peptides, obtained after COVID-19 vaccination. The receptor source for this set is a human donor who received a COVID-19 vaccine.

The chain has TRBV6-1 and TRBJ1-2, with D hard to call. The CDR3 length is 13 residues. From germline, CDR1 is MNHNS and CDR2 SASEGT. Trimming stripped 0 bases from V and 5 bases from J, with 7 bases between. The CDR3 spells CASSEAGRYGYTF. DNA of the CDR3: TGTGCCAGCAGTGAAGCTGGCAGATATGGCTACACCTTC.

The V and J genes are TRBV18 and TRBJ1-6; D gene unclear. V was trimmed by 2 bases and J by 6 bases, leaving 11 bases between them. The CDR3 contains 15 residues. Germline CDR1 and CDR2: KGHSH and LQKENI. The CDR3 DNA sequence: TGTGCCAGCTCACCAAACCGAGGGCTTAATTCACCCCTCCACTTT. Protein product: CASSPNRGLNSPLHF.

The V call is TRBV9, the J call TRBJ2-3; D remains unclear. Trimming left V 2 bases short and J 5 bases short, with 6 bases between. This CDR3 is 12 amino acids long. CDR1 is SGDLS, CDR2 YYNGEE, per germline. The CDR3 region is CASSVLRDTQYF. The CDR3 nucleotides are TGTGCCAGCAGCGTCTTGCGAGATACGCAGTATTTT.

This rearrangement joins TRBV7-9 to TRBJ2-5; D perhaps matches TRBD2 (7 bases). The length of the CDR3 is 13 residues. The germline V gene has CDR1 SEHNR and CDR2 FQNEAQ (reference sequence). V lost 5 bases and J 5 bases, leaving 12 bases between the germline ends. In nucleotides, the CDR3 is TGTGCCAGCAGCCCCTCGGGGGGCGAGACCCAGTACTTC. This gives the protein CASSPSGGETQYF.

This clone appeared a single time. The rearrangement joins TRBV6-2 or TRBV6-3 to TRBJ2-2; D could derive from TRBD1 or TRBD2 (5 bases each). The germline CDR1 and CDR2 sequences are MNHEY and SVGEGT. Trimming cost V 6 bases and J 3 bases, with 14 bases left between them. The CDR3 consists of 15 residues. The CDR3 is CASSPPGPDTGELFF. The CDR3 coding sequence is TGTGCCAGCAGCCCACCGGGACCCGACACCGGGGAGCTGTTTTTT.

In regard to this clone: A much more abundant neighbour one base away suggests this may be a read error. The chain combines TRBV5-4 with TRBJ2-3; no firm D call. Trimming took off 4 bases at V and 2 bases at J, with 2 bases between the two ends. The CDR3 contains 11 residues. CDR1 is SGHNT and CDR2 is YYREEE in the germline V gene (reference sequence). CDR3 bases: TGTGCCAGCAGCATCACAGATACGCAGTATTTT. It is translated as CASSITDTQYF. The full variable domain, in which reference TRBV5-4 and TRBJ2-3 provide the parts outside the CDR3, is ETGVTQSPTHLIKTRGQQVTLRCSSQSGHNTVSWYQQALGQGPQFIFQYYREEENGRGNFPPRFSGLQFPNYSSELNVNALELDDSALYLCASSITDTQYFGPGTRLTVL.

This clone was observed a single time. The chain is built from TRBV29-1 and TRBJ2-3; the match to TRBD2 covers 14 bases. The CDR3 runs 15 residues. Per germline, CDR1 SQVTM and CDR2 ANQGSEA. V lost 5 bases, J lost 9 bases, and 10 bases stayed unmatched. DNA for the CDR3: TGCAGCGTTTCCCCGAGACTAGCGGGAGGGCCAACGCAGTATTTT. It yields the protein CSVSPRLAGGPTQYF.

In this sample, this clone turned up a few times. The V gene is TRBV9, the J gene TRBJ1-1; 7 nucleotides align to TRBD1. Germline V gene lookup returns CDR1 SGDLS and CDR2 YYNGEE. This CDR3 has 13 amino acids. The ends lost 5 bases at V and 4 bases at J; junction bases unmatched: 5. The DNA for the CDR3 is TGTGCCAGCAGTAGGGGGCATGGCACTGAAGCTTTCTTT. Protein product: CASSRGHGTEAFF.

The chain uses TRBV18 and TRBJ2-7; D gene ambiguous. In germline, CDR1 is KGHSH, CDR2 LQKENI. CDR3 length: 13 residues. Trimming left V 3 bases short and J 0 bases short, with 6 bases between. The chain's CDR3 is CASSPLTSYEQYF. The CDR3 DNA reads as TGTGCCAGCTCACCGCTTACCTCCTACGAGCAGTACTTC. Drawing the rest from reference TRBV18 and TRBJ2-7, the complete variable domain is NAGVMQNPRHLVRRRGQEARLRCSPMKGHSHVYWYRQLPEEGLKFMVYLQKENIIDESGMPKERFSAEFPKEGPSILRIQQVVRGDSAAYFCASSPLTSYEQYFGPGTRLTVT.

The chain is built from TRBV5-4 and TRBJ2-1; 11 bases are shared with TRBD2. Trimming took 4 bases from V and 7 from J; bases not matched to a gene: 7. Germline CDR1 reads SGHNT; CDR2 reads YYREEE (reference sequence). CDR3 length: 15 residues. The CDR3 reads CASSRPGTSGNEQFF. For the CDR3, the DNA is TGTGCCAGCAGCCGGCCTGGGACTAGCGGTAATGAGCAGTTCTTC.

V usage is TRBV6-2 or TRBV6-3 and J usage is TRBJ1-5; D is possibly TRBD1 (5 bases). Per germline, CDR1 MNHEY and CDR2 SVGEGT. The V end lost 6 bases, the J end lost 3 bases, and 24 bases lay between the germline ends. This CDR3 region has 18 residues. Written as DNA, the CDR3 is TGTGCCAGCAGCGTTACTTTCCGGAGAGGAGGGGACAATCAGCCCCAGCATTTT. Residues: CASSVTFRRGGDNQPQHF.

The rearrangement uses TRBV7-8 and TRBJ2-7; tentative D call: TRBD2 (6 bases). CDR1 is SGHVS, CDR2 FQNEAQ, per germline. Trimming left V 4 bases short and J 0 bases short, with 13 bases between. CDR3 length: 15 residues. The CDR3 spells CASSSLALSSYEQYF. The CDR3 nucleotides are TGTGCCAGCAGCTCCCTAGCGTTGAGCTCCTACGAGCAGTACTTC.

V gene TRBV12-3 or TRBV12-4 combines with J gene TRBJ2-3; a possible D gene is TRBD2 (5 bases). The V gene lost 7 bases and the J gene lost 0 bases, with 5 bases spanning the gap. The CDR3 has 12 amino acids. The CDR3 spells CASKRSTDTQYF. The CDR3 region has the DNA TGTGCCAGCAAGCGGAGCACAGATACGCAGTATTTT.

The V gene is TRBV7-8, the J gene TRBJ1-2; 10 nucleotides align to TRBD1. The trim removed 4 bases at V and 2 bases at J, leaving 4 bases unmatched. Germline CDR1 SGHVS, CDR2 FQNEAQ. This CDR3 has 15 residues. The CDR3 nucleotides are TGTGCCAGCAGCTCCGGGACAGGGGAGAACTATGGCTACACCTTC. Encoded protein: CASSSGTGENYGYTF. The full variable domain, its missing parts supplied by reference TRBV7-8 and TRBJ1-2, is GAGVSQSPRYKVAKRGQDVALRCDPISGHVSLFWYQQALGQGPEFLTYFQNEAQLDKSGLPSDRFFAERPEGSVSTLKIQRTQQEDSAVYLCASSSGTGENYGYTFGSGTRLTVV.

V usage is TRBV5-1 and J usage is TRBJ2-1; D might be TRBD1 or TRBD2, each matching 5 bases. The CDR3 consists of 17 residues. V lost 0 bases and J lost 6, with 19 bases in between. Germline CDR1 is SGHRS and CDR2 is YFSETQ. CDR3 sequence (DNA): TGCGCCAGCAGCTTGGGGGCCCCCCCGGGACCGGGCAATGAGCAGTTCTTC. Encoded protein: CASSLGAPPGPGNEQFF.

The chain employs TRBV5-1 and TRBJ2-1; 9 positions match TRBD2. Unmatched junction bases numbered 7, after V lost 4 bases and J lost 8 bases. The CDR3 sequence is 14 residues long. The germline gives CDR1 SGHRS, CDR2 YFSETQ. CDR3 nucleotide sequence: TGCGCCAGCAGCCTGGGACTAGCTTGGTATGAGCAGTTCTTC. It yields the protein CASSLGLAWYEQFF.

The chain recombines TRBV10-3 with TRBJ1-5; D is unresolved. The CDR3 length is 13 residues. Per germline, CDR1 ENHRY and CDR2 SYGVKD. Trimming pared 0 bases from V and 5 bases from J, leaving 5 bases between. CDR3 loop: CAISESRDQPQHF. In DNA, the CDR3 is TGTGCCATCAGTGAGTCAAGGGATCAGCCCCAGCATTTT.

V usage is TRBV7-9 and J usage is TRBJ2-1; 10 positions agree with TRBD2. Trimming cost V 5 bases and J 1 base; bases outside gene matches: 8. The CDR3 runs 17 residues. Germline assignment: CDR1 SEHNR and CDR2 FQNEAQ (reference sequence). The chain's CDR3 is CASSTRWTSGSYNEQFF. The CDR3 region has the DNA TGTGCCAGCAGCACACGTTGGACTAGCGGTTCCTACAATGAGCAGTTCTTC.

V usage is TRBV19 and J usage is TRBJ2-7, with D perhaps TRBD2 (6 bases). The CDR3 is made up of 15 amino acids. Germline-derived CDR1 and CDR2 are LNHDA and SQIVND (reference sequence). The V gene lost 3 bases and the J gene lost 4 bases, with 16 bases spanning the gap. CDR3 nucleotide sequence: TGTGCCAGTAGTATTGGCGGAGGGGCCCCATACGAGCAGTACTTC. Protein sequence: CASSIGGGAPYEQYF.

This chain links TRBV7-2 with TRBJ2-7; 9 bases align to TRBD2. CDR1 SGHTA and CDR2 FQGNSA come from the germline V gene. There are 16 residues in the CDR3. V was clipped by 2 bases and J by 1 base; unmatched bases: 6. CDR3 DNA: TGTGCCAGCAGCTTACTCCCGACTAGCGGTTCCTACGAGCAGTACTTC. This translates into CASSLLPTSGSYEQYF.